The 13 T cell receptor beta chains listed next were all sequenced from one sample in a study of CD8+ T cells in alopecia areata. It was cDNA, reverse transcribed from extracted RNA, that served as the sequencing template. Method: immunoSEQ multiplex PCR; TCRdb's copy keeps in-frame clones and lacks some. Of about 290,000 clones in the sample, about three fifths were seen once. Described treatment: oral pan-JAK inhibitor, 5-10 mg twice daily. The material was CD4+ T cells sorted from blood, obtained at week 24, from a patient treated with tofacitinib. These receptors all come from a human donor with alopecia areata.

This clone was counted between two and nine times. The CDR3: CSALGTYEQYF. The CDR3 DNA sequence: TGCAGTGCCCTGGGCACCTACGAGCAGTACTTC. The chain carries TRBV20-1 and TRBJ2-7; D is uncertain. Trimming removed 6 bases from V and 2 bases from J, with 8 bases in between. This CDR3 is built from 11 residues. Germline V gene data show CDR1 as DFQATT and CDR2 as SNEGSKA (reference sequence).

This chain uses TRBV5-1 with TRBJ2-7; tentatively, D is TRBD1 (5 bases). Trimming removed 0 bases from V and 6 bases from J, with 7 bases in between. Germline values: CDR1 SGHRS, CDR2 YFSETQ. The CDR3 is 12 amino acids. This CDR3 reads CASSLEGFEQYF. The CDR3, as DNA: TGCGCCAGCAGCTTGGAGGGGTTCGAGCAGTACTTC.

The J gene is TRBJ2-7, the V gene TRBV29-1; D may be TRBD1 or TRBD2 (5 bases each). The V gene's germline CDR1 is SQVTM and CDR2 ANQGSEA. V lost 4 bases to trimming and J lost 0 bases, with 10 bases between them. This CDR3 comprises 13 residues. This chain's CDR3 is CSVARGPSYEQYF. In nucleotides, the CDR3 is TGCAGCGTTGCCCGGGGACCCTCCTACGAGCAGTACTTC.

CDR3: CASSPIRSSYNEQFF. In nucleotides, the CDR3 is TGTGCCAGCTCACCAATTCGGTCCTCCTACAATGAGCAGTTCTTC. This sequence joins TRBV18 and TRBJ2-1; D not certain. Trimming left V 2 bases short and J 0 bases short, with 8 bases between. Germline values: CDR1 KGHSH, CDR2 LQKENI. The CDR3 runs 15 residues. Full variable domain (missing parts from reference TRBV18 and TRBJ2-1): NAGVMQNPRHLVRRRGQEARLRCSPMKGHSHVYWYRQLPEEGLKFMVYLQKENIIDESGMPKERFSAEFPKEGPSILRIQQVVRGDSAAYFCASSPIRSSYNEQFFGPGTRLTVL.

The V and J genes are TRBV6-6 and TRBJ1-2; TRBD1 is a possible D gene (6 bases). V lost 2 bases, J lost 4 bases, and 11 bases lay in between. Germline V lookup: CDR1 MNHNY, CDR2 SVGAGI (reference sequence). This CDR3 has 14 amino acids. DNA for the CDR3: TGTGCCAGCAGTTACACGGACAGTATCTATGGCTACACCTTC. Translated: CASSYTDSIYGYTF.

In this sample, this clone turned up once. The genes are TRBV7-9 and TRBJ1-2; tentative D call: TRBD1 (6 bases). In germline, CDR1 is SEHNR, CDR2 FQNEAQ (reference sequence). The CDR3 spans 14 residues. Trimming took 5 bases from V and 0 from J, leaving 10 bases between them. Written as DNA, the CDR3 is TGTGCCAGCAGCCCCGGGACATCTAACTATGGCTACACCTTC. This sequence encodes CASSPGTSNYGYTF. The variable domain in full, with the rest retrieved from reference TRBV7-9 and TRBJ1-2, is DTGVSQNPRHKITKRGQNVTFRCDPISEHNRLYWYRQTLGQGPEFLTYFQNEAQLEKSRLLSDRFSAERPKGSFSTLEIQRTEQGDSAMYLCASSPGTSNYGYTFGSGTRLTVV.

V and J are TRBV9 and TRBJ1-6; TRBD1 matches at 8 bases. In germline, CDR1 is SGDLS, CDR2 YYNGEE. With 3 bases clipped from V and 7 bases from J, the junction kept 6 bases outside the gene matches. The CDR3 loop spans 15 amino acids. The chain's CDR3 is CASSAGQGGNSPLHF. The CDR3 bases are TGTGCCAGCAGCGCCGGACAGGGTGGGAATTCACCCCTCCACTTT.

A few counts support this clone. The chain has TRBV6-4 and TRBJ1-2; D possibly corresponds to TRBD1 (5 bases). Trimming took 10 bases from V and 1 from J, leaving 16 bases between them. Germline CDR1 and CDR2: MRHNA and SNTAGT. This CDR3 spans 14 amino acids. This CDR3 is CANPTAAFNYGYTF. The CDR3 nucleotides read TGTGCCAACCCGACAGCAGCCTTTAACTATGGCTACACCTTC.

The chain couples TRBV6-5 to TRBJ2-5; D unclear. The germline V gene encodes CDR1 MNHEY and CDR2 SVGAGI. This CDR3 contains 9 residues. V was clipped by 11 bases and J by 2 bases, with 3 bases between them. CDR3 residues: CAGQETQYF. CDR3 nucleotide sequence: TGTGCCGGGCAAGAGACCCAGTACTTC.

This clone was detected only a few times. The rearrangement links TRBV2 to TRBJ1-2, with 10 nucleotides matching TRBD1. Per germline, CDR1 SNHLY and CDR2 FYNNEI. The CDR3 has 14 amino acids. The ends lost 6 bases at V and 7 bases at J; junction bases unmatched: 8. The CDR3 coding sequence is TGTGCCAGCAGCGCACTCGGGACAGGGGTTGGCTACACCTTC. Translated, it gives CASSALGTGVGYTF. The entire variable domain, with the rest obtained from reference TRBV2 and TRBJ1-2, is as follows: EPEVTQTPSHQVTQMGQEVILRCVPISNHLYFYWYRQILGQKVEFLVSFYNNEISEKSEIFDDQFSVERPDGSNFTLKIRSTKLEDSAMYFCASSALGTGVGYTFGSGTRLTVV.

This clone came up once. The genes are TRBV15 and TRBJ1-1, with D uncertain. The CDR3 covers 16 residues. Germline V CDR1 and CDR2: LNHNV, YYDKDF (reference sequence). V lost 0 bases and J lost 4, with 15 bases in between. This CDR3 is CATSRDWATPSTEAFF. The CDR3 DNA reads as TGTGCCACCAGCAGAGATTGGGCCACCCCTTCCACTGAAGCTTTCTTT.

The chain couples TRBV6-5 to TRBJ1-2; possible D gene TRBD1, 5 bases. The CDR3 is 12 amino acids. Trimming removed 6 bases at V and 7 bases at J, with 12 bases between. CDR1 is MNHEY and CDR2 is SVGAGI in the germline V gene. The CDR3 sequence: CASSLPGFGYTF. In DNA form, the CDR3 reads TGTGCCAGCAGCCTACCAGGGTTTGGCTACACCTTC.

The chain couples TRBV4-1 to TRBJ2-1, with D maybe TRBD2 (6 bases). V lost 6 bases, J lost 5 bases, and 11 bases lay in between. The CDR3 sequence is 13 residues long. Germline assignment: CDR1 MGHRA and CDR2 YSYEKL. The DNA for the CDR3 is TGCGCCAGCAGGGGCACTAGCAACAATGAGCAGTTCTTC. Protein sequence: CASRGTSNNEQFF.